These 15 T cell receptor beta chains were sequenced from one sample in a study of T-cell memory formation after mild COVID-19. Via MiXCR, TCRdb re-called the 5' RACE reads, giving one row per CDR3 protein. The sample shows some 410,000 distinct CDR3 sequences, less than 25% of them seen only once. The material sequenced was PBMCs or a T cell subset sorted from them (not recorded which). The source of these receptors is an adult woman who had mild COVID-19 (a few samples of this study predate the infection). Cell type and time point are not known.

V and J are TRBV25-1 and TRBJ1-4; 9 bases line up with TRBD1. V lost 2 bases, J lost 8 bases, and 0 bases stayed unmatched. This CDR3 spans 13 amino acids. Germline lookup yields CDR1 MGHDK and CDR2 SYGVNS. The CDR3 spells CASSEGQGEKLFF. Written as DNA, the CDR3 is TGTGCCAGCAGTGAAGGACAGGGGGAAAAACTGTTTTTT.

This clonotype was seen only a few times. CDR3 in amino acids: CASWERGTYNEQFF. The CDR3 DNA follows: TGTGCCAGCTGGGAGCGGGGGACTTACAATGAGCAGTTCTTC. The gene calls are TRBV27 and TRBJ2-1; 8 bases map to TRBD2. Germline lookup yields CDR1 MNHEY and CDR2 SMNVEV (reference sequence). Trimming at V came to 8 bases and at J to 4 bases, leaving 7 bases not matched to a gene. This CDR3 comprises 14 residues.

This clonotype appeared a few times. The gene calls are TRBV3-1 and TRBJ1-2; 9 nucleotides match TRBD1. The CDR3 extends over 15 amino acids. In germline, CDR1 is LGHDT, CDR2 YNNKEL (reference sequence). Losses at the gene ends were 4 bases for V and 3 bases for J; bases not matched to a gene: 6. The CDR3 nucleotides read TGTGCCAGCAGCCCAAGCGGACAGGGGTACTATGGCTACACCTTC. It encodes CASSPSGQGYYGYTF.

This clonotype was observed many times. V and J are TRBV9 and TRBJ2-3; D gene uncertain. The CDR3 length is 12 residues. Germline loops: CDR1 SGDLS, CDR2 YYNGEE. V lost 1 base and J lost 0, with 0 bases in between. The CDR3 reads CASSVSTDTQYF. DNA for the CDR3: TGTGCCAGCAGCGTAAGCACAGATACGCAGTATTTT. The whole variable domain, remainder taken from reference TRBV9 and TRBJ2-3, is DSGVTQTPKHLITATGQRVTLRCSPRSGDLSVYWYQQSLDQGLQFLIQYYNGEERAKGNILERFSAQQFPDLHSELNLSSLELGDSALYFCASSVSTDTQYFGPGTRLTVL.

V is TRBV29-1 and J is TRBJ1-6; D gene ambiguous. Trimming took 1 base from V and 9 from J, leaving 10 bases between them. CDR1 and CDR2 from the germline V gene are SQVTM and ANQGSEA. The CDR3 extends over 13 amino acids. The CDR3 region is CSVEGPAGSPLHF. The DNA of the CDR3 is TGCAGCGTTGAAGGGCCCGCAGGTTCACCCCTCCACTTT.

This clonotype has just a few counts. This chain links TRBV6-5 with TRBJ1-1, with unresolved D. The CDR3 is 13 residues long. The germline V gene encodes CDR1 MNHEY and CDR2 SVGAGI. V shed 4 bases and J shed 2 bases, with 8 bases lying between them. The DNA of the CDR3 is TGTGCCAGCAGTTGGCAGATCAACACTGAAGCTTTCTTT. The encoded protein is CASSWQINTEAFF.

The V and J genes are TRBV20-1 and TRBJ2-3; D is undetermined. Trimming cost V 6 bases and J 6 bases, with 16 bases left between them. Germline V gene lookup returns CDR1 DFQATT and CDR2 SNEGSKA (reference sequence). There are 13 residues in the CDR3. CDR3 nucleotides: TGCAGTGCCGCTACCTTAAGTAGTGATACGCAGTATTTT. It specifies CSAATLSSDTQYF.

J is TRBJ2-2 and V is TRBV7-9, with D possibly matching TRBD1 (5 bases). The CDR3 length is 16 residues. Trimming took 5 bases from V and 2 from J, leaving 15 bases between them. Germline values: CDR1 SEHNR, CDR2 FQNEAQ (reference sequence). The CDR3 sequence: CASSPAVWGNTGELFF. The CDR3 bases are TGTGCCAGCAGCCCAGCCGTTTGGGGCAACACCGGGGAGCTGTTTTTT.

The chain combines TRBV12-3 or TRBV12-4 with TRBJ2-5, with D perhaps matching TRBD2 (5 bases). This CDR3 contains 15 residues. Trimming took off 1 base at V and 0 bases at J, with 9 bases between the two ends. CDR3 DNA sequence: TGTGCCAGCAGTTTAGGATCGGGGTACCAAGAGACCCAGTACTTC. It specifies CASSLGSGYQETQYF.

This clonotype appeared a few times. This rearrangement joins TRBV20-1 to TRBJ1-6; D remains unclear. Germline assignment: CDR1 DFQATT and CDR2 SNEGSKA (reference sequence). The V end was cut by 3 bases, the J end by 7 bases, with 10 bases between. CDR3 length: 13 amino acids. In nucleotides, the CDR3 is TGCAGTGCTAGGGGCCGCGGGAATTCACCCCTCCACTTT. Amino acids: CSARGRGNSPLHF.

This chain links TRBV7-3 with TRBJ2-5; the D is unclear. The germline V and J ends were trimmed by 2 bases and 4 bases, with 14 bases remaining between them. The V gene's germline CDR1 is SGHTA and CDR2 FQGTGA. There are 15 residues in the CDR3. This CDR3 is CASSLGVSGIETQYF. The CDR3 coding sequence is TGTGCCAGCAGCTTAGGGGTGTCTGGAATAGAGACCCAGTACTTC.

This clonotype turned up a few times. V gene TRBV4-2 combines with J gene TRBJ2-3, with TRBD2 matching 12 bases. CDR1 LGHNA and CDR2 YNFKEQ come from the germline V gene. The junction had 16 bases not matched to a gene; V was cut back by 0 bases and J by 6 bases. The CDR3 extends over 20 amino acids. The CDR3 coding sequence is TGTGCCAGCAGCCAAGAATCGCCTTACGGAGGACTAGCGGGATTTGATACGCAGTATTTT. Amino acid sequence: CASSQESPYGGLAGFDTQYF.

The chain combines TRBV3-1 with TRBJ1-1; 7 bases map to TRBD1. This CDR3 has 18 residues. Germline CDR1 LGHDT, CDR2 YNNKEL (reference sequence). V dropped 2 bases and J dropped 1; count of bases not matched to a gene: 13. The chain's CDR3 is CASSQRQGYLDRNTEAFF. In DNA form, the CDR3 reads TGTGCCAGCAGCCAACGACAGGGCTACCTTGATCGGAACACTGAAGCTTTCTTT.

On this clonotype: One junction end does not reproduce the germline sequence, and a read error may be involved. This sequence joins TRBV12-3 or TRBV12-4 and TRBJ1-4, with D perhaps matching TRBD1 (5 bases). The CDR3 covers 12 residues. In DNA form, the CDR3 reads TGTGCCAGCAGTTTTAGATTTTGGGACGCCGCTTTT. It specifies CASSFRFWDAAF.

This clonotype has a handful of counts. The rearrangement uses TRBV20-1 and TRBJ2-3; no firm D call. The CDR3 spans 14 residues. The V end lost 0 bases, the J end lost 1 base, and 8 bases lay between the germline ends. Germline V CDR1 and CDR2: DFQATT, SNEGSKA (reference sequence). CDR3 nucleotide sequence: TGCAGTGCTAGAGATCGCCTCCGCACAGATACGCAGTATTTT. The encoded protein is CSARDRLRTDTQYF.